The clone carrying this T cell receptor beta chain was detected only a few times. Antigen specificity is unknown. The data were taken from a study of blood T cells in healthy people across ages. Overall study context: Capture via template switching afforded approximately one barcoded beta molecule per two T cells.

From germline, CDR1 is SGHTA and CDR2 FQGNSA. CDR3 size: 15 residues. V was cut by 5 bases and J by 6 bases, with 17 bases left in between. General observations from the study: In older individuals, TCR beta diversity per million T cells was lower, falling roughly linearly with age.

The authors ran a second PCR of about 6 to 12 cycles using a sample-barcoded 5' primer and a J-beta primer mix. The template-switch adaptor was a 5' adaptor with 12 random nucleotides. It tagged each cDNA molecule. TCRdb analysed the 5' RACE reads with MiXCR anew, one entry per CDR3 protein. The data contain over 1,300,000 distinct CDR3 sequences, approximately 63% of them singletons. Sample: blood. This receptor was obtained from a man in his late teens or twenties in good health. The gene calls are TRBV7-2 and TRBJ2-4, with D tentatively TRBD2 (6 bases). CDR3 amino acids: CASSPNSAGRNIQYF. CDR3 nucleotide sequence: TGTGCCAGCAGCCCTAATTCGGCCGGGAGAAACATTCAGTACTTC.